This note documents a single TCR beta chain sequence. Germline lookup yields CDR1 MNHEY and CDR2 SVGAGI. The CDR3 has 15 amino acids. Trimming took off 6 bases at V and 3 bases at J, with 18 bases between the two ends. The data derive from a study of blood T cell repertoires in COVID-19. For the study at large: COVID-19 samples, acute and convalescent, were from the United States, Italy and Spain. Sample material is recorded as cDNA or gDNA derived from T cells, B-cell-depleted T cells, or PBMCs.

Authors' processing steps: From reference gene primer amplification, estimates of nucleated cell counts were derived. This table comes from immunoSEQ multiplex PCR, and its TCRdb copy is limited to in-frame clones, with some not included. Clonal size and the V and J genes are those of that table, whereas D and trimming came from the DNA. Counted here are around 37,000 clones, over 75% occurring once; the ten biggest clones make up around 2.4%. The sample was peripheral blood. This TCR derives from a human donor in a cohort sampled during active COVID-19. The chain joins TRBV6-5 to TRBJ2-7, with D possibly being TRBD1 (6 bases). The CDR3 region is CASSFRSVGGYEQYF. In nucleotides, the CDR3 is TGTGCCAGCAGCTTTAGGTCGGTAGGGGGCTACGAGCAGTACTTC.